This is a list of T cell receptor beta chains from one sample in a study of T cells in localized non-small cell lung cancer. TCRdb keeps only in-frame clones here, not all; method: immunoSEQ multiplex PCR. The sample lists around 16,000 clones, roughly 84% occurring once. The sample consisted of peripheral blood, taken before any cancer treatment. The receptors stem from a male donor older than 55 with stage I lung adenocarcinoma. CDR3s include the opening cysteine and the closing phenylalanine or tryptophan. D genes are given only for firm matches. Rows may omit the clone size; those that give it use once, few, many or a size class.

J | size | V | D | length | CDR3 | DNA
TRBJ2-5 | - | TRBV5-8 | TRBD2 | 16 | CASSPWTSGSQETQYF | TGTGCCAGCAGCCCTTGGACTAGCGGGTCCCAAGAGACCCAGTACTTC
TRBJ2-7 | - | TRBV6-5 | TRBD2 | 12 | CASRGTTNEQYF | TGTGCCAGCAGAGGGACTACCAACGAGCAGTACTTC
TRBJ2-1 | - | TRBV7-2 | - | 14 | CASSSYTLGGSPFF | TGTGCCAGCAGCTCTTACACCCTGGGCGGATCTCCGTTCTTC
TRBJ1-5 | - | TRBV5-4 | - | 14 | CASSSQGGNQPQHF | TGTGCCAGCAGCTCCCAGGGAGGCAATCAGCCCCAGCATTTT
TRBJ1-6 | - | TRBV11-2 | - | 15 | CASSLEWDPNSPLHF | TGTGCCAGCAGCTTAGAATGGGACCCTAATTCACCCCTCCACTTT
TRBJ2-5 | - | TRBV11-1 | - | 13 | CASSSPGGETQYF | TGTGCCAGCAGCTCCCCAGGAGGGGAGACCCAGTACTTC
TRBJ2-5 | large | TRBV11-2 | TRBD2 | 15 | CASSLVTSDKETQYF | TGTGCCAGCAGCTTAGTAACTAGCGATAAAGAGACCCAGTACTTC
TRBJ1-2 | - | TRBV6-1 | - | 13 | CASRSDSYYGYTF | TGTGCCAGCAGGTCGGACAGCTACTATGGCTACACCTTC
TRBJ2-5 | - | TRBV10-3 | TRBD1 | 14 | CAISGGRGRETQYF | TGTGCCATCAGTGGGGGCAGGGGGCGAGAGACCCAGTACTTC
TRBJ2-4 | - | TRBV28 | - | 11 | CASSLGAGQYF | TGTGCCAGCAGTTTGGGGGCAGGGCAGTACTTC
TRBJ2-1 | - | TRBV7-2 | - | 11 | CASSFKNEQFF | TGTGCCAGCAGCTTTAAGAATGAGCAGTTCTTC
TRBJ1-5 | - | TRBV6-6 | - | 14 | CATHPGDSNQPQHF | TGTGCCACCCACCCGGGGGACAGCAATCAGCCCCAGCATTTT
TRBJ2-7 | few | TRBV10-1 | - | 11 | CARGVNYEQYF | TGCGCCAGGGGAGTTAATTACGAGCAGTACTTC
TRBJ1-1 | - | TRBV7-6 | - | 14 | CASSLAAQPSEAFF | TGTGCCAGCAGCTTGGCGGCTCAGCCATCTGAAGCTTTCTTT
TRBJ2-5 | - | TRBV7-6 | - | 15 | CASSLGGGPKETQYF | TGTGCCAGCAGCTTAGGGGGGGGGCCGAAGGAGACCCAGTACTTC
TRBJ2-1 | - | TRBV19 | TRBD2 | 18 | CASSPGLAGLSSYNEQFF | TGTGCCAGTAGCCCGGGACTAGCGGGGTTGAGCTCCTACAATGAGCAGTTCTTC
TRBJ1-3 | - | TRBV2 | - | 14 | CASGLGGGGNTIYF | TGTGCCAGCGGATTGGGGGGGGGTGGAAACACCATATATTTT
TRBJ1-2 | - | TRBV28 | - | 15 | CASSLGDGLGYGYTF | TGTGCCAGCAGTTTGGGGGACGGATTAGGGTATGGCTACACCTTC
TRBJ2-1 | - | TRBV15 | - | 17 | CATSRDRGRGRTNEQFF | TGTGCCACCAGCAGAGATCGAGGGCGGGGGCGCACCAATGAGCAGTTCTTC
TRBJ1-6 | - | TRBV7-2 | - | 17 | CASSSRRDVLGGSPLHF | TGTGCCAGCAGCTCCCGACGGGACGTACTAGGAGGTTCACCCCTCCACTTT
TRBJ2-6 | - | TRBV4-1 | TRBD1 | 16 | CASSRAGGDGANVLTF | TGCGCCAGCAGCCGGGCAGGGGGCGATGGGGCCAACGTCCTGACTTTC
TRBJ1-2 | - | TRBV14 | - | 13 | CASSHGGGSGYTF | TGTGCCAGCAGCCACGGAGGAGGAAGCGGCTACACCTTC
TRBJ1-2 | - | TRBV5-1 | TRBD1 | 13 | CASSRDRGDGYTF | TGCGCCAGCAGCCGAGACAGGGGGGATGGCTACACCTTC
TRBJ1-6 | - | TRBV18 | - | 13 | CASRTDLNSPLHF | TGTGCCAGCCGGACGGACTTAAATTCACCCCTCCACTTT
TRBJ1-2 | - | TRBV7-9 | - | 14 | CASSLTQARYGYTF | TGTGCCAGCAGCTTAACGCAGGCCCGCTATGGCTACACCTTC
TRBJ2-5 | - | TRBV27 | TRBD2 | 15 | CASNEEGGGRGTQYF | TGTGCCAGCAACGAGGAGGGTGGCGGGAGGGGGACCCAGTACTTC
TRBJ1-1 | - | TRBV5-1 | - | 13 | CASSFTSGSEAFF | TGCGCCAGCAGCTTTACGAGTGGTAGTGAAGCTTTCTTT
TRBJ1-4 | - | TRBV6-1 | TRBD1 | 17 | CASSGSGTAATNEKLFF | TGTGCCAGCAGTGGGTCCGGGACAGCTGCAACTAATGAAAAACTGTTTTTT
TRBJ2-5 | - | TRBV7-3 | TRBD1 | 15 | CASSPFGQGEETQYF | TGTGCCAGCAGCCCCTTCGGACAGGGAGAAGAGACCCAGTACTTC
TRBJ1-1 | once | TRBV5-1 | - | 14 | CASSPFNENTEAFF | TGCGCCAGCAGCCCTTTCAATGAAAACACTGAAGCTTTCTTT
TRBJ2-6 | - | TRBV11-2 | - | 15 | CASSLGSSGANVLTF | TGTGCCAGCAGCTTAGGAAGCTCTGGGGCCAACGTCCTGACTTTC
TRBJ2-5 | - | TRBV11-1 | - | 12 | CASSLSRETQYF | TGTGCCAGCAGTCTTTCACGAGAGACCCAGTACTTC
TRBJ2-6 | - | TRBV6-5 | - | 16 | CASSYGGISGANVLTF | TGTGCCAGCAGTTACGGGGGGATCTCTGGGGCCAACGTCCTGACTTTC
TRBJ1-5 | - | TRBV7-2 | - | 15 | CASSLVSAVDQPQHF | TGTGCCAGCAGCTTAGTTTCAGCGGTCGATCAGCCCCAGCATTTT
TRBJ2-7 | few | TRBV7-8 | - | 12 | CASSLGLAVQYF | TGTGCCAGCAGCTTAGGGCTAGCTGTGCAGTACTTC